A single sample gave rise to the 19 T cell receptor beta chains below, sequenced in a study of radiotherapy plus CTLA-4 blockade in lung cancer. Clones were sequenced by immunoSEQ multiplex PCR, and TCRdb holds only the in-frame ones, with some missing. The sample shows 40,000 to 45,000 clones, approximately 77% of them seen only once. Sequenced material: peripheral blood, taken from a patient treated with radiotherapy plus ipilimumab. The origin of the receptors is a human donor with non-small cell lung cancer whose response to radiotherapy plus ipilimumab could not be evaluated.

The gene calls are TRBV7-9 and TRBJ2-5; 10 nucleotides match TRBD1. TRBJ2-7 matches the DNA end more closely, so the J call is doubtful. CDR1 SEHNR and CDR2 FQNEAQ come from the germline V gene (reference sequence). The CDR3 runs 18 residues. The CDR3 bases are TGTGCCAGCAGCTTATTGGGTGGACAGGGGGGACGTACCTACGAGCAGTACTTC. As protein: CASSLLGGQGGRTYEQYF.

This clone was found a few times. This chain connects TRBV6-5 to TRBJ1-1; the D gene is possibly TRBD1 (5 bases). The CDR3 spans 14 residues. V gave up 5 bases and J gave up 2 bases, with 12 bases separating them. Germline V CDR1 and CDR2: MNHEY, SVGAGI. CDR3 sequence (DNA): TGTGCCAGCAGTGAACTGACAGTCAACACTGAAGCTTTCTTT. It is translated as CASSELTVNTEAFF.

This chain joins TRBV6-5 and TRBJ2-1; possibly TRBD2 for D (6 bases). Germline V gene data show CDR1 as MNHEY and CDR2 as SVGAGI. The germline V and J ends were trimmed by 6 bases and 4 bases, with 13 bases remaining between them. There are 14 residues in the CDR3. The DNA for the CDR3 is TGTGCCAGCAGGTCCAGGGCGGGGTACAATGAGCAGTTCTTC. It specifies CASRSRAGYNEQFF.

This chain joins TRBV7-3 and TRBJ2-7, with D perhaps matching TRBD2 (7 bases). The CDR3 is 14 residues long. Germline CDR1 is SGHTA and CDR2 is FQGTGA. With 5 bases removed from V and 6 bases from J, the gap between germline ends came to 17 bases. The CDR3 DNA reads TGTGCCAGCAGCCCGGGGGGCGCCCTCGCCGAGCAGTACTTC. The encoded protein is CASSPGGALAEQYF.

The chain links TRBV28 to TRBJ2-1; 8 positions match TRBD1. V lost 3 bases, J lost 8 bases, and 12 bases stayed unmatched. The CDR3 totals 16 residues. Germline lookup yields CDR1 MDHEN and CDR2 SYDVKM. The CDR3 DNA is TGTGCCAGCAGTTTTAGAAGGACAGGGAGTTACGATGAGCAGTTCTTC. It codes for CASSFRRTGSYDEQFF.

This clone has just a few counts. The chain employs TRBV6-9 and TRBJ2-7; weak D call: TRBD1 (6 bases). Looked up from germline, CDR1 is MNHGY and CDR2 is SVAAGI. Trimming removed 6 bases from V and 3 bases from J, with 15 bases in between. There are 14 residues in the CDR3. DNA for the CDR3: TGTGCCAGCAGCCTACACGGACAGCTCTACGAGCAGTACTTC. This gives the protein CASSLHGQLYEQYF.

This chain connects TRBV30 to TRBJ2-5; 7 nucleotides line up with TRBD1. The J call may be wrong; the DNA end is better matched by TRBJ2-7. The CDR3 length is 14 residues. Per germline, CDR1 GTSNPN and CDR2 SVGIG (reference sequence). The CDR3 nucleotides are TGTGCCTGGAGTCAAAATCGACAGGGCTACGAGCAGTACTTC. Its protein product is CAWSQNRQGYEQYF.

This clone was counted only a few times. This chain uses TRBV27 with TRBJ2-7; weak D call: TRBD2 (6 bases). The V gene's germline CDR1 is MNHEY and CDR2 SMNVEV (reference sequence). The CDR3 has 14 residues. V was cut by 4 bases and J by 2 bases, with 12 bases left in between. The CDR3 DNA follows: TGTGCCAGCAGTTCGGGACTTGAAACCTACGAGCAGTACTTC. Translated, it gives CASSSGLETYEQYF.

The chain employs TRBV27 and TRBJ2-7; TRBD2 is a possible D gene (6 bases). The CDR3 spans 15 residues. Germline lookup yields CDR1 MNHEY and CDR2 SMNVEV (reference sequence). The ends were cut back, 3 bases at V and 6 bases at J, with 18 bases in the middle. The CDR3 nucleotides read TGTGCCAGCAGTTTCGTCAGCGGAGGGGTCGGCGAGCAGTACTTC. This encodes CASSFVSGGVGEQYF.

This clone came up once. V is TRBV14 and J is TRBJ1-2; D possibly corresponds to TRBD1 (6 bases). The CDR3 extends over 15 amino acids. Germline CDR1 reads SGHDN; CDR2 reads FVKESK. With 4 bases removed from V and 3 bases from J, the gap between germline ends came to 15 bases. In nucleotides, the CDR3 is TGTGCCAGCAGCCCAACAGGGAGCTACTACTATGGCTACACCTTC. The encoded protein is CASSPTGSYYYGYTF.

This sequence joins TRBV28 and TRBJ2-1; D is possibly TRBD1 (5 bases). The length of the CDR3 is 13 residues. CDR1 is MDHEN and CDR2 is SYDVKM in the germline V gene. V shed 3 bases and J shed 8 bases, with 11 bases lying between them. The CDR3 sequence is CASSFLGVDEQFF. The CDR3 bases are TGTGCCAGCAGTTTCTTAGGGGTCGATGAGCAGTTCTTC.

The chain combines TRBV5-1 with TRBJ2-1; D is possibly TRBD2 (5 bases). This CDR3 has 15 residues. Trimming pared 2 bases from V and 1 base from J, leaving 10 bases between. Germline CDR1 and CDR2: SGHRS and YFSETQ. Here the CDR3 reads CASSFFAGSYNEQFF. The CDR3 nucleotides are TGCGCCAGCAGCTTCTTCGCGGGTTCCTACAATGAGCAGTTCTTC.

The CDR3 loop reads CASSKGQGASYGYTF. The CDR3 bases are TGTGCCAGTAGTAAGGGACAGGGGGCGTCCTATGGCTACACCTTC. The rearrangement joins TRBV19 to TRBJ1-2; 12 bases align to TRBD1. With V trimmed by 4 bases and J by 4 bases, 4 bases remained unmatched. Germline CDR1 is LNHDA and CDR2 is SQIVND (reference sequence). The CDR3 has 15 residues. Variable domain in full (rest from reference TRBV19 and TRBJ1-2): DGGITQSPKYLFRKEGQNVTLSCEQNLNHDAMYWYRQDPGQGLRLIYYSQIVNDFQKGDIAEGYSVSREKKESFPLTVTSAQKNPTAFYLCASSKGQGASYGYTFGSGTRLTVV.

J is TRBJ2-7 and V is TRBV7-2, with D tentatively TRBD1 (6 bases). Trimming left V 8 bases short and J 3 bases short, with 11 bases between. The germline gives CDR1 SGHTA, CDR2 FQGNSA. This CDR3 comprises 12 residues. The CDR3 spells CASAGTIYEQYF. CDR3 nucleotides: TGTGCCAGCGCCGGGACAATCTACGAGCAGTACTTC.

The V gene is TRBV5-1, the J gene TRBJ1-1; D unclear. This CDR3 has 14 amino acids. The germline gives CDR1 SGHRS, CDR2 YFSETQ. With 0 bases removed from V and 0 bases from J, the gap between germline ends came to 6 bases. The CDR3 protein is CASSLVPVNTEAFF. The CDR3 nucleotides read TGCGCCAGCAGCTTGGTCCCGGTGAACACTGAAGCTTTCTTT.

The J gene is TRBJ2-5, the V gene TRBV11-2; a weak D match, TRBD1 (5 bases). Trimming stripped 2 bases from V and 5 bases from J, with 15 bases between. The CDR3 spans 15 residues. Germline loops: CDR1 SGHAT, CDR2 FQNNGV. The CDR3 protein is CASSLIGAWTETQYF. The CDR3 region has the DNA TGTGCCAGCAGCTTAATTGGGGCTTGGACGGAGACCCAGTACTTC.

The chain has TRBV9 and TRBJ1-6; D is undetermined. Germline V gene lookup returns CDR1 SGDLS and CDR2 YYNGEE. CDR3 length equals 14 residues. With 0 bases removed from V and 10 bases from J, the gap between germline ends came to 11 bases. The chain's CDR3 is CASSVGGNESPLHF. CDR3 sequence (DNA): TGTGCCAGCAGCGTAGGAGGCAATGAGTCACCCCTCCACTTT.

For the CDR3, the DNA is TGTGCCAGCAGAAGGACAGGGGATCTGGGCAAAAACATTCAGTACTTC. Translating gives CASRRTGDLGKNIQYF. The chain links TRBV27 to TRBJ2-4, with TRBD1 matching 9 bases. The V gene end was trimmed by 6 bases and the J gene end by 3 bases; junction bases not matched to a gene: 9. Germline-derived CDR1 and CDR2 are MNHEY and SMNVEV (reference sequence). The CDR3 totals 16 residues.

The chain joins TRBV19 to TRBJ1-1; 7 bases are shared with TRBD1. Losses at the gene ends were 6 bases for V and 3 bases for J; bases not matched to a gene: 19. The CDR3 runs to 18 residues. Looked up from germline, CDR1 is LNHDA and CDR2 is SQIVND (reference sequence). The CDR3 sequence: CASSKLGTEGRSDTEAFF. For the CDR3, the DNA is TGTGCCAGTAGCAAACTTGGGACAGAAGGTCGGAGTGACACTGAAGCTTTCTTT.